This is a list of T cell receptor beta chains from one sample in a study of vaccination and CD4 T cells after COVID-19. TCRdb fed the PCR reads into MiXCR, producing one record per CDR3 protein. The data show roughly 5,400 distinct CDR3 sequences, approximately 62% seen once. Their antigens are not known. Sequenced material: CD4+ T cells from blood, cultured in vitro. The receptors here all came from a human donor in good health. CDR3s include the opening cysteine and the closing phenylalanine or tryptophan. The D gene is left open where the match is weak. Clone sizes are given selectively: once, few, many, or a class where the clone is expanded.

abundance: NA; j_gene: TRBJ2-7; d_gene: NA; v_gene: TRBV11-2; CDR3aa: CASSLRAYEQYF; CDR3nt: TGTGCCAGCAGCTTGAGAGCCTACGAGCAGTACTTC
abundance: NA; j_gene: TRBJ1-5; d_gene: NA; v_gene: TRBV12-3/TRBV12-4; CDR3aa: CASKSGNQPQHF; CDR3nt: TGTGCCAGCAAATCCGGCAATCAGCCCCAGCATTTT
abundance: NA; j_gene: TRBJ1-3; d_gene: NA; v_gene: TRBV30; CDR3aa: CAWVTGMLTGNTIYF; CDR3nt: TGTGCCTGGGTAACAGGGATGCTTACGGGAAACACCATATATTTT
abundance: NA; j_gene: TRBJ2-3; d_gene: TRBD1; v_gene: TRBV6-1; CDR3aa: CASTPGQGSTDTQYF; CDR3nt: TGTGCCAGCACCCCCGGACAGGGAAGCACAGATACGCAGTATTTT
abundance: NA; j_gene: TRBJ1-6; d_gene: TRBD1; v_gene: TRBV20-1; CDR3aa: CSAGTGTGNNSPLHF; CDR3nt: TGCAGTGCTGGGACCGGGACAGGGAATAATTCACCCCTCCACTTT
abundance: once; j_gene: TRBJ1-3; d_gene: NA; v_gene: TRBV5-8; CDR3aa: CASSLGSVGGNTIYF; CDR3nt: TGTGCCAGCAGCTTGGGTTCGGTCGGGGGAAACACCATATATTTT
abundance: NA; j_gene: TRBJ1-6; d_gene: TRBD1; v_gene: TRBV6-1; CDR3aa: CVSSRGLLSADNSPLHF; CDR3nt: TGTGTCAGCAGCAGGGGGCTCTTGAGTGCGGATAATTCACCCCTCCACTTT
abundance: NA; j_gene: TRBJ2-3; d_gene: NA; v_gene: TRBV20-1; CDR3aa: CSARDARAMHTDTQYF; CDR3nt: TGCAGTGCTAGAGACGCGCGGGCTATGCACACAGATACGCAGTATTTT
abundance: NA; j_gene: TRBJ2-3; d_gene: NA; v_gene: TRBV6-5; CDR3aa: CASSYHSAGPADTQYF; CDR3nt: TGTGCCAGCAGTTACCACAGTGCAGGTCCAGCAGATACGCAGTATTTT
abundance: NA; j_gene: TRBJ1-3; d_gene: TRBD1; v_gene: TRBV7-2; CDR3aa: CASSLGQGGDTIYF; CDR3nt: TGTGCCAGCAGCTTAGGACAGGGTGGAGACACCATATATTTT
abundance: NA; j_gene: TRBJ1-2; d_gene: NA; v_gene: TRBV18; CDR3aa: CASSPEGRGPANYGYTF; CDR3nt: TGTGCCAGCTCACCCGAGGGACGGGGCCCAGCTAACTATGGCTACACCTTC
abundance: NA; j_gene: TRBJ1-2; d_gene: NA; v_gene: TRBV11-2; CDR3aa: CASSLGARGYTF; CDR3nt: TGTGCCAGCAGCTTAGGTGCTCGCGGCTACACCTTC
abundance: NA; j_gene: TRBJ2-7; d_gene: NA; v_gene: TRBV2; CDR3aa: CASSAGRFYEQYF; CDR3nt: TGTGCCAGCAGTGCGGGACGCTTCTACGAGCAGTACTTC
abundance: NA; j_gene: TRBJ2-7; d_gene: TRBD1; v_gene: TRBV12-3/TRBV12-4; CDR3aa: CASRRDRGRREQYF; CDR3nt: TGTGCCTCCCGTCGGGACAGGGGTCGGCGCGAGCAGTACTTC
abundance: few; j_gene: TRBJ1-6; d_gene: NA; v_gene: TRBV27; CDR3aa: CASSLPGVGGSPLHF; CDR3nt: TGTGCCAGCAGTTTACCGGGGGTCGGAGGATCACCCCTCCACTTT
abundance: NA; j_gene: TRBJ1-6; d_gene: NA; v_gene: TRBV7-9; CDR3aa: CASSKVPGDSPLHF; CDR3nt: TGTGCCAGCAGCAAAGTACCAGGTGATTCACCCCTCCACTTT
abundance: NA; j_gene: TRBJ1-1; d_gene: NA; v_gene: TRBV19; CDR3aa: CASSISGPNTEAFF; CDR3nt: TGTGCCAGTAGTATTTCGGGACCGAACACTGAAGCTTTCTTT
abundance: few; j_gene: TRBJ2-2; d_gene: NA; v_gene: TRBV27; CDR3aa: CASSYQGPNGELFF; CDR3nt: TGTGCCAGCAGTTATCAAGGGCCGAACGGGGAGCTGTTTTTT
abundance: few; j_gene: TRBJ2-3; d_gene: TRBD2; v_gene: TRBV7-9; CDR3aa: CASSLGAGETDTQYF; CDR3nt: TGTGCCAGCAGCTTAGGGGCGGGAGAGACAGATACGCAGTATTTT
abundance: NA; j_gene: TRBJ1-5; d_gene: TRBD1; v_gene: TRBV10-3; CDR3aa: CAISESDRENQPQHF; CDR3nt: TGTGCCATCAGTGAGTCGGACAGGGAGAATCAGCCCCAGCATTTT
abundance: NA; j_gene: TRBJ1-3; d_gene: NA; v_gene: TRBV7-2; CDR3aa: CASSLDPGNTIYF; CDR3nt: TGTGCCAGCAGCTTAGATCCCGGAAACACCATATATTTT
abundance: NA; j_gene: TRBJ1-1; d_gene: NA; v_gene: TRBV12-3/TRBV12-4; CDR3aa: CASRQVDFTEAFF; CDR3nt: TGTGCCAGCAGGCAGGTTGACTTTACTGAAGCTTTCTTT
abundance: NA; j_gene: TRBJ1-2; d_gene: TRBD1; v_gene: TRBV19; CDR3aa: CASDPGGPGYGYTF; CDR3nt: TGTGCCAGTGACCCAGGGGGCCCGGGCTATGGCTACACCTTC
abundance: NA; j_gene: TRBJ2-2; d_gene: NA; v_gene: TRBV11-3; CDR3aa: CASSLDSISGELFF; CDR3nt: TGTGCCAGCAGCTTAGATAGTATCTCCGGGGAGCTGTTTTTT
abundance: NA; j_gene: TRBJ2-1; d_gene: TRBD1; v_gene: TRBV12-3/TRBV12-4; CDR3aa: CASSTYRGRKNEQFF; CDR3nt: TGTGCCAGCAGTACCTACAGGGGGCGAAAGAATGAGCAGTTCTTC
abundance: once; j_gene: TRBJ2-1; d_gene: NA; v_gene: TRBV20-1; CDR3aa: CSASGELNEQFF; CDR3nt: TGCAGTGCTAGCGGGGAACTAAATGAGCAGTTCTTC
abundance: NA; j_gene: TRBJ2-2; d_gene: TRBD2; v_gene: TRBV7-9; CDR3aa: CASRGLGGGNTGELFF; CDR3nt: TGTGCCAGCAGGGGACTGGGGGGGGGAAACACCGGGGAGCTGTTTTTT
abundance: once; j_gene: TRBJ2-7; d_gene: NA; v_gene: TRBV7-6; CDR3aa: CASSLAASGPYEQYF; CDR3nt: TGTGCCAGCAGCTTAGCGGCGTCAGGTCCCTACGAGCAGTACTTC
abundance: NA; j_gene: TRBJ2-7; d_gene: NA; v_gene: TRBV6-1; CDR3aa: CATQNDRFAYEQYF; CDR3nt: TGTGCCACCCAAAACGACAGGTTTGCCTACGAGCAGTACTTC
abundance: few; j_gene: TRBJ1-2; d_gene: NA; v_gene: TRBV27; CDR3aa: CASSLTGTANYGYTF; CDR3nt: TGTGCCAGCAGTCTGACCGGGACGGCTAACTATGGCTACACCTTC
abundance: NA; j_gene: TRBJ1-1; d_gene: TRBD1; v_gene: TRBV5-4; CDR3aa: CASSQPRQGAHTEAFF; CDR3nt: TGTGCCAGCAGCCAACCGCGACAGGGGGCGCACACTGAAGCTTTCTTT
abundance: few; j_gene: TRBJ1-1; d_gene: NA; v_gene: TRBV20-1; CDR3aa: CSATDRSTEAFF; CDR3nt: TGCAGTGCTACCGACAGGTCCACTGAAGCTTTCTTT
abundance: NA; j_gene: TRBJ1-5; d_gene: NA; v_gene: TRBV5-8; CDR3aa: CASSLRGGRANQPQHF; CDR3nt: TGTGCCAGCAGCTTAAGGGGAGGAAGGGCCAATCAGCCCCAGCATTTT